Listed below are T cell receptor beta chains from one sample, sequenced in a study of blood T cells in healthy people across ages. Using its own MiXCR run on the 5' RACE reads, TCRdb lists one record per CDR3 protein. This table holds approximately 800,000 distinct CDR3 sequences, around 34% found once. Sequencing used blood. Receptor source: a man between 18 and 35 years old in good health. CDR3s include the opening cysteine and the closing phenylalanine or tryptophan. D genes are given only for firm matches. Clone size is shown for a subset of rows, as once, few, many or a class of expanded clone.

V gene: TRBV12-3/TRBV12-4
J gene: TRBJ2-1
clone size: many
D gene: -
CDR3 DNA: TGTGCCAGCAGTTTACAGGCAGGGGGGTATGGTAATGAGCAGTTCTTC
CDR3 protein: CASSLQAGGYGNEQFF

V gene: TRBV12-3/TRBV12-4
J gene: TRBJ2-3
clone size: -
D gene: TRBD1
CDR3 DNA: TGTGCCAGCAGTCACTCCAGTCCGGGACAGGGGAGTTTTACGCAGTATTTT
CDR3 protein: CASSHSSPGQGSFTQYF

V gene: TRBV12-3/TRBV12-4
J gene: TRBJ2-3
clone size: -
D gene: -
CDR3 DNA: TGTGCCAGCAGTCCTGCAGGTAGTCCAGATACGCAGTATTTT
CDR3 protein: CASSPAGSPDTQYF

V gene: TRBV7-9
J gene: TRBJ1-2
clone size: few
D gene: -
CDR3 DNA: TGTGCCAGCAGCTCTGAGGCACAGGCGACGCCAAATGGCTACACCTTC
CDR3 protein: CASSSEAQATPNGYTF

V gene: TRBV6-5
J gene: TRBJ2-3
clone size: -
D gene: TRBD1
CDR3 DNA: TGTGCCAGCAGGCCGACAGGGGGTACGCAGTATTTT
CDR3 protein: CASRPTGGTQYF

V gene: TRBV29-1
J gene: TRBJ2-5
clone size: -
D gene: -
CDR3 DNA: TGCAGCGTTGGTGGCCAGACAGAGACCCAGTACTTC
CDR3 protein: CSVGGQTETQYF

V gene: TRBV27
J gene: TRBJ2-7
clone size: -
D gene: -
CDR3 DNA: TGTGCCAGCAGTTTAAGTTGGCGGGGCCCGACGGGTATGTACTTC
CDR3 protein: CASSLSWRGPTGMYF

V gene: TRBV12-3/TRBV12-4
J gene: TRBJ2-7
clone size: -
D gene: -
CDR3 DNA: TGTGCCAGCAGTTTTTCGGGGTCCCCCTTCCACGAGCAGTACTTC
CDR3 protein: CASSFSGSPFHEQYF

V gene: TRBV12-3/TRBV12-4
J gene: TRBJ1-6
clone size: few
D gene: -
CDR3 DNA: TGTGCCAGCAGTCCAAAGGGGGGGTCCTATAATTCACCCCTCCACTTT
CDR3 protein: CASSPKGGSYNSPLHF

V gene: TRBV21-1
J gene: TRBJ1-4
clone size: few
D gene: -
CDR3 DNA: TGTGCCAGCGCACCGCAACCCGCGACGGGTATTAATGAAAAACTGTTTTTT
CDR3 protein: CASAPQPATGINEKLFF

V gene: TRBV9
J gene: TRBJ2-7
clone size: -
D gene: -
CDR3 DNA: TGTGCCAGCAGCGTAGAGGAGCGGAACAATGAGCGGTACTTC
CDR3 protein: CASSVEERNNERYF

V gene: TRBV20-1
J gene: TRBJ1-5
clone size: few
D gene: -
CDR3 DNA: TGCAGTGCTACAGGACGGAGAGGGGCGAATCAGCCCCAGCATTTT
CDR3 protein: CSATGRRGANQPQHF